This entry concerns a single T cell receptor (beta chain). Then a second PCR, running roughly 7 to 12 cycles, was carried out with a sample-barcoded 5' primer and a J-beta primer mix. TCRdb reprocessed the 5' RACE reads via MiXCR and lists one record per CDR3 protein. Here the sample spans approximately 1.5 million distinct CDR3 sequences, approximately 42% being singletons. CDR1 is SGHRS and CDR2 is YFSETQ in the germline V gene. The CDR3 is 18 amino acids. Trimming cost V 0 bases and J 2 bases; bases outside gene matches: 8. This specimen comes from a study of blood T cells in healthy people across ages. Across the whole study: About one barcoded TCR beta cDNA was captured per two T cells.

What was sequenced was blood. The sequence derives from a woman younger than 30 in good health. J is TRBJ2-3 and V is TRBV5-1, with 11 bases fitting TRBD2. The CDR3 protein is CASSLASLAGANTDTQYF. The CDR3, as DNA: TGCGCCAGCAGCTTGGCCTCACTAGCGGGAGCTAACACAGATACGCAGTATTTT. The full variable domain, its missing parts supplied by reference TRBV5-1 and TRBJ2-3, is KAGVTQTPRYLIKTRGQQVTLSCSPISGHRSVSWYQQTPGQGLQFLFEYFSETQRNKGNFPGRFSGRQFSNSRSEMNVSTLELGDSALYLCASSLASLAGANTDTQYFGPGTRLTVL.